Here is one T cell receptor beta chain with its context. As handled by the study authors: Amplification from reference gene primers served as the basis for estimated nucleated cell counts. Some clones are missing from TCRdb's copy, which holds only in-frame ones; the method was immunoSEQ multiplex PCR. That table supplies the V and J calls and clone size; D and trimming were determined from the DNA. The sample has some 99,000 clones, around 90% seen once; the top ten hold about 5%. The sample is drawn from a study of blood T cell repertoires in COVID-19. Study-level information: The study drew acute and convalescent COVID-19 samples from the United States, Italy and Spain. T cells, B-cell-depleted T cells, or PBMCs supplied cDNA or gDNA.

The TCR originated in a man aged 65-85 years with acute or convalescent COVID-19. Sequencing was performed on peripheral blood.

CDR3 coding DNA: TGCGCCAGCAGTGACTCCCGACAGCATAATTCACCCCTCCACTTT. Its protein is CASSDSRQHNSPLHF. This chain uses TRBV10-1 with TRBJ1-6; possibly TRBD1 for D (5 bases). CDR3 size: 15 residues. Trimming took 3 bases from V and 5 from J, leaving 11 bases between them. Germline loops: CDR1 WNHNN, CDR2 SYGVQD (reference sequence).